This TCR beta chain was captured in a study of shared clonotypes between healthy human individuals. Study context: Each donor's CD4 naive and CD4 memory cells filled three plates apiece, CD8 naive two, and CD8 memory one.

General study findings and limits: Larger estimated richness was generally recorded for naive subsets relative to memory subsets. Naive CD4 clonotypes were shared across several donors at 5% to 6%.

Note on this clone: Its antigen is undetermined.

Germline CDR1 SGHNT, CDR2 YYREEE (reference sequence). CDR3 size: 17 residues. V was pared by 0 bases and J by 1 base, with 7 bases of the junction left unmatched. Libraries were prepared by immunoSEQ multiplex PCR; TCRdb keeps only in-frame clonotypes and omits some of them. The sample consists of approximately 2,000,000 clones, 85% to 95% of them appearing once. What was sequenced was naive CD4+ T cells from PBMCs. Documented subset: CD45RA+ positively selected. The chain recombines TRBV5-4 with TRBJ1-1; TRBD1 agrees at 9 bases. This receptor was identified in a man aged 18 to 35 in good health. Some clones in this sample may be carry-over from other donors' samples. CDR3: CASSLGRTGDGNTEAFF. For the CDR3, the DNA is TGTGCCAGCAGCTTGGGACGGACAGGGGACGGGAACACTGAAGCTTTCTTT.